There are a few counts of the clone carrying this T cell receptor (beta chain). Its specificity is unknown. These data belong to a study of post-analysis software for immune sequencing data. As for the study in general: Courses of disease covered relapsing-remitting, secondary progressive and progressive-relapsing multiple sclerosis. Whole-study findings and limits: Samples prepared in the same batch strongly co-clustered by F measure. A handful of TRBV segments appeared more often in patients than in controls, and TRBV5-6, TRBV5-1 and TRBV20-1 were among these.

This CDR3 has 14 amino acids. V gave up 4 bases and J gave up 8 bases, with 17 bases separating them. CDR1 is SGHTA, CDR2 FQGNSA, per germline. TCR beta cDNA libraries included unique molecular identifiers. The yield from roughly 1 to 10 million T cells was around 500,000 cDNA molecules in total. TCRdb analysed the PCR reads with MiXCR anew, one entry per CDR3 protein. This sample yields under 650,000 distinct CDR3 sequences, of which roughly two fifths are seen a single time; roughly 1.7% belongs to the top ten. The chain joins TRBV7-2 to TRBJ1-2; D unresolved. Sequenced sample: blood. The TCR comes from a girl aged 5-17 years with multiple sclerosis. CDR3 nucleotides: TGTGCCAGCAGCTACCCACAAGGGCATGGAGGCTACACCTTC. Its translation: CASSYPQGHGGYTF.